This TCR beta chain came from a study of blood T cell repertoires in COVID-19. Looking at the study overall: Specimens from acute and convalescent COVID-19 originated in the United States, Italy and Spain. T cells, B-cell-depleted T cells, or PBMCs supplied cDNA or gDNA.

Seattle's enrolled individuals joined amid active infection and were then monitored longitudinally. The CDR3 length is 15 residues. Here immunoSEQ multiplex PCR was the method, and the copy in TCRdb shows in-frame clones only, minus some. The sample carries about 340,000 clones, more than 70% recorded once. This receptor was obtained from a woman between 65 and 79 years old with COVID-19, enrolled during active disease. Specimen: peripheral blood. The chain couples TRBV21-1 to TRBJ2-3; the listed D gene, TRBD2, was not tested against the DNA. TRBV21-1 is deemed a pseudogene. The CDR3 nucleotides are TGTGCCAGCAGGGGCGGGGGGGCCGGCACAGATACGCAGTATTTT. Protein product: CASRGGGAGTDTQYF.